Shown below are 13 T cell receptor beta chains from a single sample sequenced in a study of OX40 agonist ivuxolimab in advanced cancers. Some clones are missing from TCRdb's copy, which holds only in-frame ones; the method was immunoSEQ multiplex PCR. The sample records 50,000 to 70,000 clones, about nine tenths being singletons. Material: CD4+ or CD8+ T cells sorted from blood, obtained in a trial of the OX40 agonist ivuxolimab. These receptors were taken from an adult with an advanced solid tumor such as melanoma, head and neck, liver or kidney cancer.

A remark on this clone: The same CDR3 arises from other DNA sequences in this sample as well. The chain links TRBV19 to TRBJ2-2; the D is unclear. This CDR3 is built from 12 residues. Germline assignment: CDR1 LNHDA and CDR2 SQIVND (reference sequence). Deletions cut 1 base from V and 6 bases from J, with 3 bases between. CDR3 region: CASSIGSGELFF. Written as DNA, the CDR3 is TGTGCCAGTAGTATAGGGTCCGGGGAGCTGTTTTTT.

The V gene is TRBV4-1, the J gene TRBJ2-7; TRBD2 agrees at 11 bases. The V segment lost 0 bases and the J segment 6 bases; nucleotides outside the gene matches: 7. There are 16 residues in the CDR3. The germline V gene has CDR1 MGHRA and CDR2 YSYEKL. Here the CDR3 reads CASSQDWLAGGSEQYF. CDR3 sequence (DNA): TGCGCCAGCAGCCAAGATTGGCTAGCGGGAGGATCCGAGCAGTACTTC.

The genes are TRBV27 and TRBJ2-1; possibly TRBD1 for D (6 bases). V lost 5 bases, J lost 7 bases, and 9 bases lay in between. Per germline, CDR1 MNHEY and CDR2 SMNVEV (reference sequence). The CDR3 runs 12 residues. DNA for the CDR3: TGTGCCAGCAGTGTTCAGGGGAATGAGCAGTTCTTC. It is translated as CASSVQGNEQFF.

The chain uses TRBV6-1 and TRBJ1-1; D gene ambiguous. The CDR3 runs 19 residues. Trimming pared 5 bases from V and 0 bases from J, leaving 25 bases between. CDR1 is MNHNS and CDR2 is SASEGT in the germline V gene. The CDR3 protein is CASSQGPPGIPYLNTEAFF. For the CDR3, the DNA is TGTGCCAGCAGTCAAGGACCGCCAGGAATCCCCTATTTGAACACTGAAGCTTTCTTT.

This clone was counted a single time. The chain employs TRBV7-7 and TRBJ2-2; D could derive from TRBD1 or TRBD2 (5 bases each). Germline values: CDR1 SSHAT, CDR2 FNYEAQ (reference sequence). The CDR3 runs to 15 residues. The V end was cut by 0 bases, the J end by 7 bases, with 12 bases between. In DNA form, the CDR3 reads TGTGCCAGCAGCTTAGCGTGGGACCCAGACGGGGAGCTGTTTTTT. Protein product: CASSLAWDPDGELFF.

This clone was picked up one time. DNA for the CDR3: TGTGCCACCTCCTTGGGGGTCGCGAACACCGGGGAGCTGTTTTTT. It translates to CATSLGVANTGELFF. V gene TRBV19 combines with J gene TRBJ2-2; D tentatively fits TRBD1 or TRBD2 (5 bases each). Trimming took 10 bases from V and 0 from J, leaving 15 bases between them. Germline CDR1 reads LNHDA; CDR2 reads SQIVND (reference sequence). This CDR3 is 15 amino acids long. Full variable domain (outside the CDR3, taken from reference TRBV19 and TRBJ2-2): DGGITQSPKYLFRKEGQNVTLSCEQNLNHDAMYWYRQDPGQGLRLIYYSQIVNDFQKGDIAEGYSVSREKKESFPLTVTSAQKNPTAFYLCATSLGVANTGELFFGEGSRLTVL.

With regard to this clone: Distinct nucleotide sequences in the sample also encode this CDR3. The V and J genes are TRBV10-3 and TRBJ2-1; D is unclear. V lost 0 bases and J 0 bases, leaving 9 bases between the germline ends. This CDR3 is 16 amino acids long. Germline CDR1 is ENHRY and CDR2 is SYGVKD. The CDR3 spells CAISESSGSSYNEQFF. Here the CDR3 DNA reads TGTGCCATCAGTGAGTCGTCAGGAAGCTCCTACAATGAGCAGTTCTTC.

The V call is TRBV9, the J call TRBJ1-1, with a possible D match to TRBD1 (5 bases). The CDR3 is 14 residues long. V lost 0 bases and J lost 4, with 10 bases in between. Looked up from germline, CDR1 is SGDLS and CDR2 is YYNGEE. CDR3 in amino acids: CASSVEGGGTEAFF. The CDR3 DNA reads TGTGCCAGCAGCGTAGAAGGTGGGGGCACTGAAGCTTTCTTT.

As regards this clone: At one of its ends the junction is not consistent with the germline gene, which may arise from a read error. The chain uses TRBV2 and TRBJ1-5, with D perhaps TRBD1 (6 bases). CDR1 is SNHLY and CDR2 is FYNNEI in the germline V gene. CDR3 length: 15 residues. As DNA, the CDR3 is TGTGCCAGCAGAGAAGGGGGGGAATTTAATCAGGCCCAGCATTTT. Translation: CASREGGEFNQAQHF.

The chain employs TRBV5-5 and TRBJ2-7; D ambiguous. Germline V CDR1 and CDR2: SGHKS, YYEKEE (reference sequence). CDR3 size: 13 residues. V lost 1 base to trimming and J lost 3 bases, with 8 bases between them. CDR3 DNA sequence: TGTGCCAGCAGCTTGAATACGGGCTACGAGCAGTACTTC. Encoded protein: CASSLNTGYEQYF.

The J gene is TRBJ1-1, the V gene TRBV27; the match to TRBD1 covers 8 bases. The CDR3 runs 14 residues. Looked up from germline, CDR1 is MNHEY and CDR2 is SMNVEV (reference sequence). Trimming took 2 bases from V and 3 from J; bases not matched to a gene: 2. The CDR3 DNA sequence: TGTGCCAGCAGTTTAACAGGGGGGCACACTGAAGCTTTCTTT. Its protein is CASSLTGGHTEAFF.

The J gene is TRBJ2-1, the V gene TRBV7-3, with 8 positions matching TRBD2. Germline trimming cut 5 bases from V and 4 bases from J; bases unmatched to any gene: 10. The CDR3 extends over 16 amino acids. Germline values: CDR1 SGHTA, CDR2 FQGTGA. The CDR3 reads CASSPSQGLAYNEQFF. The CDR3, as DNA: TGTGCCAGCAGCCCTTCACAAGGACTAGCTTACAATGAGCAGTTCTTC.

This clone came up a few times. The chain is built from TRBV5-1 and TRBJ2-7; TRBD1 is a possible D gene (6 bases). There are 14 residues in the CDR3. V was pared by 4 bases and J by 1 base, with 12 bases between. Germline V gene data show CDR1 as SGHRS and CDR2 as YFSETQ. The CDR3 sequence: CASSPMDSSYEQYF. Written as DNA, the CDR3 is TGCGCCAGCAGCCCAATGGACAGTTCCTACGAGCAGTACTTC.